This T cell receptor (beta chain) is drawn from a study of identical twins. Study-wide results and caveats: Out-of-frame alpha sequences shared by twins were enriched for low generation probability. Out-of-frame beta chain sequences displayed weaker excess sharing between twins.

The CDR3 extends over 13 amino acids. Germline lookup yields CDR1 LGHNA and CDR2 YSLEER. The V and J ends lost 1 base and 8 bases respectively, with 10 bases between them. It was template switching that added a universal primer site, and there were unique molecular identifiers on the cDNA. TCRdb recomputed calls from the 5' RACE reads with MiXCR, one row per CDR3 protein. The table lists hundreds of thousands of distinct CDR3 sequences, 20% to 25% of them singletons. Regarding this clonotype: Its matching antigen is unknown.

These data also formed part of another study, on T cells expressing NK-cell markers. From that study: In roughly six donors, dominant CD3+CD56+NKG2C+ clonotypes ranked among the top 10 CD8+ clonotypes.

What was sequenced was CD4+ T cells sorted from blood. This TCR was sampled from a young woman in good health. V and J are TRBV4-3 and TRBJ2-3; D uncertain. CDR3 in amino acids: CASSQGPLGTQYF. CDR3 nucleotide sequence: TGCGCCAGCAGCCAAGGCCCTTTGGGTACGCAGTATTTT.